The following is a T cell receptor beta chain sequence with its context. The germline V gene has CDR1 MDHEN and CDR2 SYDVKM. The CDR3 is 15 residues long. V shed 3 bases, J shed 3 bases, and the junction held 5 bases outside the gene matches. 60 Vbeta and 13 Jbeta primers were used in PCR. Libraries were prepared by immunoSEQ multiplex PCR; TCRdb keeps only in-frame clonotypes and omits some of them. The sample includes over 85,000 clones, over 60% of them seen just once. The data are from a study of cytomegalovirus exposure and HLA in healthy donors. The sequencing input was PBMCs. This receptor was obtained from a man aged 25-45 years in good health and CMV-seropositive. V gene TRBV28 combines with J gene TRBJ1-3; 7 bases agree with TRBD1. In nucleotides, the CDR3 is TGTGCCAGCAGTTTTGGGACAGTGTATGGAAACACCATATATTTT. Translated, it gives CASSFGTVYGNTIYF.